This T cell receptor (beta chain) came from a study of PD-1 blockade in classical Hodgkin lymphoma. Points from the study as a whole: Some patients began nivolumab under 1 year after ASCT. These patients were excluded from later analyses. Possibly reflecting disease activity or prior therapy, repertoire differences have causes that remain undefined. Healthy donors were reported to have higher baseline TCR diversity than newly diagnosed patients.

V shed 0 bases and J shed 8 bases, with 11 bases lying between them. CDR1 is SGHDN, CDR2 FVKESK, per germline. The CDR3 is 14 amino acids. This clone came up a few times. Its antigen is unidentified. Only in-frame clones appear in the TCRdb table, and some are missing; sequencing was by immunoSEQ multiplex PCR. The sample lists roughly 70,000 clones, around 75% occurring once. No patient escaped relapse after autologous stem cell transplantation, and brentuximab vedotin exposure varied. The input for sequencing was peripheral blood mononuclear cells (PBMCs), taken before the second cycle of nivolumab. The receptor comes from a human donor with classical Hodgkin lymphoma. The chain is built from TRBV14 and TRBJ2-1, with D maybe TRBD2 (5 bases). The chain's CDR3 is CASSQEIGEYEQFF. Written as DNA, the CDR3 is TGTGCCAGCAGCCAAGAAATCGGGGAGTATGAGCAGTTCTTC.